The clone carrying this T cell receptor (beta chain) has at least ten counts. Its antigen is undetermined. This sample stems from a study of neurological immune-mediated disorders. PBMCs stored at -80 C, numbering 2 million, were the origin of the unsorted libraries. Synthesis of cDNA was accomplished via 5'RACE employing 10-nucleotide random UMIs. TCRdb independently ran MiXCR on the 5' RACE reads; one entry per CDR3 protein. The sample holds under 40,000 distinct CDR3 sequences, over 12% seen once. Points from the study as a whole: The absence of shared CDR3 amino acid sequences among expanded clones across subjects suggests private repertoires in all groups.

Sequenced sample: PBMCs. This TCR was recovered from a woman between 50 and 59 years old with HTLV-1-associated myelopathy (HAM/TSP).

CDR3 residues: CASSKQVENTIYF. CDR3 in DNA: TGCGCCAGCAGCAAGCAGGTCGAAAACACCATATATTTT. The rearrangement links TRBV4-3 to TRBJ1-3; D gene unclear. This CDR3 has 13 amino acids. Trimming shortened V by 5 bases and J by 6 bases, and 11 bases separated the two germline ends. The germline V gene encodes CDR1 LGHNA and CDR2 YSLEER.